This T cell receptor beta chain stems from a study of glioma-infiltrating T cells after dendritic cell vaccination. V was pared by 6 bases and J by 5 bases, with 9 bases of the junction left unmatched. From germline, CDR1 is SQVTM and CDR2 ANQGSEA. This CDR3 spans 13 amino acids. Time point specified: after dendritic cell vaccination, including at tumor progression/relapse. Clones were sequenced by immunoSEQ multiplex PCR, and TCRdb holds only the in-frame ones, with some missing. This sample yields tens of thousands of clones, of which around 90% are seen a single time; 2% to 2.5% belongs to the top ten.

The sequence was obtained from a human donor with glioblastoma. The chain uses TRBV29-1 and TRBJ2-7; 8 bases agree with TRBD2. Sequencing used blood, obtained after dendritic cell vaccination. In DNA, the CDR3 is TGCAGCGTCCGAGCGGGGGCGCGGGACGAGCAGTACTTC. This gives the protein CSVRAGARDEQYF.